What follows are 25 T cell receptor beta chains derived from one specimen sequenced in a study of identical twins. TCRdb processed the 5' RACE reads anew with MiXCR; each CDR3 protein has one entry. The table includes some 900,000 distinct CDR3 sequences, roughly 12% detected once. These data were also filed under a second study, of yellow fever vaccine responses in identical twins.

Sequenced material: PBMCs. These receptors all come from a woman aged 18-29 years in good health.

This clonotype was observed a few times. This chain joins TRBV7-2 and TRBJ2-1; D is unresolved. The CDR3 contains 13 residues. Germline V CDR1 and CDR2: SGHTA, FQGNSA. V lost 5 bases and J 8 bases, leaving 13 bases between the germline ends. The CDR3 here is CASSEGPSYEQFF. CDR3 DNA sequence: TGTGCCAGCAGCGAAGGCCCTTCGTATGAGCAGTTCTTC.

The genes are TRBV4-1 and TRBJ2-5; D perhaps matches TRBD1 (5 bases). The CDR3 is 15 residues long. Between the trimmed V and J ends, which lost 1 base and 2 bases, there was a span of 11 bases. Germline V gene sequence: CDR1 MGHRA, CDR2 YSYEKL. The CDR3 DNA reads TGCGCCAGCAGCCAAGTTGAGCGACAGCAAGAGACCCAGTACTTC. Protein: CASSQVERQQETQYF.

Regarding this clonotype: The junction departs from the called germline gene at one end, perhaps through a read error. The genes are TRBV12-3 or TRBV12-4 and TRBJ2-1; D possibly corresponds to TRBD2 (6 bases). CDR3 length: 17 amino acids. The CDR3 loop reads CASVGVWSKTSIDEQLF. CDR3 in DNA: TGTGCCAGCGTTGGTGTTTGGTCAAAGACTAGTATCGATGAGCAGCTCTTC.

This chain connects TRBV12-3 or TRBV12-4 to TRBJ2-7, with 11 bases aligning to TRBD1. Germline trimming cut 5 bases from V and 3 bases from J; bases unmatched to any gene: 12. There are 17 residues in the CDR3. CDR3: CASSTGQGAARIYEQYF. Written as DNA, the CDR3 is TGTGCCAGCAGTACCGGACAGGGGGCTGCCAGGATCTACGAGCAGTACTTC.

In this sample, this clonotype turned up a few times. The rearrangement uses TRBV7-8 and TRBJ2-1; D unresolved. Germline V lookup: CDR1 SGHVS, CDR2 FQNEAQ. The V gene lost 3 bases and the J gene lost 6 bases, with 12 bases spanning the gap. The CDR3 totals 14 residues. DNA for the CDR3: TGTGCCAGCAGCTTTACAGTTCTTGTCAATGAGCAGTTCTTC. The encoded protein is CASSFTVLVNEQFF. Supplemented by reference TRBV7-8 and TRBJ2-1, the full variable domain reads GAGVSQSPRYKVAKRGQDVALRCDPISGHVSLFWYQQALGQGPEFLTYFQNEAQLDKSGLPSDRFFAERPEGSVSTLKIQRTQQEDSAVYLCASSFTVLVNEQFFGPGTRLTVL.

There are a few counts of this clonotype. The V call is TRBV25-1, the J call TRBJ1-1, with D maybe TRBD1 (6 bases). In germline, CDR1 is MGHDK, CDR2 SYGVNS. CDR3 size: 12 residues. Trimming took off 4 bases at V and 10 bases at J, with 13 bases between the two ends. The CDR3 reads CASSAGAGAAFF. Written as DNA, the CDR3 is TGTGCCAGCAGTGCGGGGGCAGGTGCAGCTTTCTTT.

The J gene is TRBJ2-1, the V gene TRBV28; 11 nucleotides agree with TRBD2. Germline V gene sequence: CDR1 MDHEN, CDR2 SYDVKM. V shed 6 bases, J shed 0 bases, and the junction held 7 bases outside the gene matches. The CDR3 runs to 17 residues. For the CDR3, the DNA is TGTGCCAGCAGCACCCCCGGGACTAGCGGCTCCTACAATGAGCAGTTCTTC. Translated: CASSTPGTSGSYNEQFF.

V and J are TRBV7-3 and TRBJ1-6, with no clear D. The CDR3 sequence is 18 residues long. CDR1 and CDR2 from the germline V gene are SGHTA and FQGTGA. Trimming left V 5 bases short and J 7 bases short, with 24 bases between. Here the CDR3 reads CASSLGPTEGIQNSPLHF. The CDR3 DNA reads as TGTGCCAGCAGCCTAGGCCCTACCGAAGGCATCCAAAATTCACCCCTCCACTTT.

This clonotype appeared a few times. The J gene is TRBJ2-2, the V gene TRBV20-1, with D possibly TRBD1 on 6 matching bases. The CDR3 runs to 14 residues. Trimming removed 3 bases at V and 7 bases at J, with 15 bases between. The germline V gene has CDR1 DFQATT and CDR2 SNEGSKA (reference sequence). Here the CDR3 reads CSASVGGSVGELFF. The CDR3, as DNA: TGCAGTGCTAGTGTAGGGGGATCTGTCGGGGAGCTGTTTTTT.

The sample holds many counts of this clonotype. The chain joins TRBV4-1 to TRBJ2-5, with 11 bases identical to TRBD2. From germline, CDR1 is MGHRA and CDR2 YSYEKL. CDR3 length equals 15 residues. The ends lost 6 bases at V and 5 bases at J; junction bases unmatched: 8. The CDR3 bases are TGCGCCAGCAGTCCTATAGCGGGAGGGCCGGAGACCCAGTACTTC. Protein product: CASSPIAGGPETQYF.

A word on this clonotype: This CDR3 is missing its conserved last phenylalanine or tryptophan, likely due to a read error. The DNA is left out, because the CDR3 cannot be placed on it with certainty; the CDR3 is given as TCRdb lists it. This CDR3 reads CASSLGAPT. This chain uses TRBV5-6 with TRBJ2-5; the table's D call TRBD1 went unverified against the DNA. Counting both end residues, the CDR3 totals 9 amino acids. Per germline, CDR1 SGHDT and CDR2 YYEEEE.

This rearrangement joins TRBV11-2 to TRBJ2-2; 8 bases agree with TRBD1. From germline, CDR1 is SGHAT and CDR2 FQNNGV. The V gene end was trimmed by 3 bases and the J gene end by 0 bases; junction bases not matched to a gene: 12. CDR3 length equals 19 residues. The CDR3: CASSLRQGFGGANTGELFF. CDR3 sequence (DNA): TGTGCCAGCAGCTTGAGACAGGGGTTTGGAGGAGCGAACACCGGGGAGCTGTTTTTT.

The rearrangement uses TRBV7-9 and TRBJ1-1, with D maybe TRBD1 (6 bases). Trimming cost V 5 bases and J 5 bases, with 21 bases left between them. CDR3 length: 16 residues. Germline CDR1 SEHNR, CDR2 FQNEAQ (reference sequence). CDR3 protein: CASSPPSRGLGTEAFF. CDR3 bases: TGTGCCAGCAGCCCCCCTAGCCGGGGGCTGGGGACTGAAGCTTTCTTT.

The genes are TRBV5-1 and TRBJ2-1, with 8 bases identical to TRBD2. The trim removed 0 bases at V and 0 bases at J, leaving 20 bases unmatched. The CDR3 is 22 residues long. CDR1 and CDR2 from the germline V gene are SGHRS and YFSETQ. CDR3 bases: TGCGCCAGCAGCTTGGAGAGAGGACACCCGACGTTAGCGGGGCTCTCCTACAATGAGCAGTTCTTC. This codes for CASSLERGHPTLAGLSYNEQFF.

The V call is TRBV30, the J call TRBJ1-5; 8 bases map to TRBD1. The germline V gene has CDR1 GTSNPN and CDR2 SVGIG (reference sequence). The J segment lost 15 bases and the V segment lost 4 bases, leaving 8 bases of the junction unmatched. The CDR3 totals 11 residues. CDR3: CAWKIVGTGHF. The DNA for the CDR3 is TGTGCCTGGAAGATTGTTGGGACAGGGCATTTT. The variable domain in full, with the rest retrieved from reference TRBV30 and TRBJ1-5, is SQTIHQWPATLVQPVGSPLSLECTVEGTSNPNLYWYRQAAGRGLQLLFYSVGIGQISSEVPQNLSASRPQDRQFILSSKKLLLSDSGFYLCAWKIVGTGHFGDGTRLSIL.

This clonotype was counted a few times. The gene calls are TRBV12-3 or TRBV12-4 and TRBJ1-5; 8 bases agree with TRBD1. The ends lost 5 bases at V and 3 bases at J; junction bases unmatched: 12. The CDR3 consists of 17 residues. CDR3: CASSPGTGGANNQPQHF. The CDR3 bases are TGTGCCAGCAGTCCGGGGACAGGTGGGGCGAACAATCAGCCCCAGCATTTT.

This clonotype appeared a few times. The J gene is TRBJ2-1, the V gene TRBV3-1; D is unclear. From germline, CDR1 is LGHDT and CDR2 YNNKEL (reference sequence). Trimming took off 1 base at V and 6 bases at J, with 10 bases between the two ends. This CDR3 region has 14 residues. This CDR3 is CASSQGAVFNEQFF. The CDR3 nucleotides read TGTGCCAGCAGCCAAGGGGCGGTTTTCAATGAGCAGTTCTTC.

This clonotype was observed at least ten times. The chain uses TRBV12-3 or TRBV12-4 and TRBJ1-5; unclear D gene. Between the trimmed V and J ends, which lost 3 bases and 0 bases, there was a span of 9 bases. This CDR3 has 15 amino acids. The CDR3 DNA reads TGTGCCAGCAGTTTTAGCCTTCATAGCAATCAGCCCCAGCATTTT. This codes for CASSFSLHSNQPQHF.

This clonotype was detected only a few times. The CDR3 here is CASSYSTFQLAGSYEQYF. In nucleotides, the CDR3 is TGTGCCAGCAGTTACTCGACTTTCCAACTAGCGGGGAGCTACGAGCAGTACTTC. This rearrangement joins TRBV6-5 to TRBJ2-7; 10 bases are shared with TRBD2. The CDR3 is 18 residues long. Per the germline V gene, CDR1 is MNHEY and CDR2 is SVGAGI. V lost 0 bases to trimming and J lost 3 bases; unmatched junction nucleotides: 11.

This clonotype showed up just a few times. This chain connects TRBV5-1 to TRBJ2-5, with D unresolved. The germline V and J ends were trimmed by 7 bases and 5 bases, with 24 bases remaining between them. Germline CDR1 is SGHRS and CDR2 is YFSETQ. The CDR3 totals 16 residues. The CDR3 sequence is CASSKSNLGPTETQYF. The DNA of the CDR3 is TGCGCCAGCTCCAAAAGTAACCTCGGACCGACGGAGACCCAGTACTTC.

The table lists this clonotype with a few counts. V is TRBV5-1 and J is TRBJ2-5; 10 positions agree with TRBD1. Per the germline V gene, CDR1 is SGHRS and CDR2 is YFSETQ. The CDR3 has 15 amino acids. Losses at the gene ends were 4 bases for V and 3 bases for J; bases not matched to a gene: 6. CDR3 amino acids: CASSHGTGDKETQYF. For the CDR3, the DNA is TGCGCCAGCAGCCACGGGACAGGGGACAAAGAGACCCAGTACTTC.

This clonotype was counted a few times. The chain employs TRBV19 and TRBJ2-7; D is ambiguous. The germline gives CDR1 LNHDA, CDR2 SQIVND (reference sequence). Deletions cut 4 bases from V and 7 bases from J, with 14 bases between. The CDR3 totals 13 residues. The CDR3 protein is CASSTAPLLEQYF. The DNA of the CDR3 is TGTGCCAGTAGTACCGCCCCGCTGCTGGAGCAGTACTTC.

The CDR3 reads CASSLTFGGSGQETQYF. The CDR3 DNA sequence: TGTGCCAGCAGCTTAACTTTCGGTGGGAGCGGCCAAGAGACCCAGTACTTC. The chain links TRBV7-9 to TRBJ2-5; D perhaps matches TRBD2 (5 bases). This CDR3 contains 17 residues. With 2 bases removed from V and 1 base from J, the gap between germline ends came to 17 bases. Per the germline V gene, CDR1 is SEHNR and CDR2 is FQNEAQ (reference sequence). The full variable domain, in which reference TRBV7-9 and TRBJ2-5 provide the parts outside the CDR3, is DTGVSQNPRHKITKRGQNVTFRCDPISEHNRLYWYRQTLGQGPEFLTYFQNEAQLEKSRLLSDRFSAERPKGSFSTLEIQRTEQGDSAMYLCASSLTFGGSGQETQYFGPGTRLLVL.

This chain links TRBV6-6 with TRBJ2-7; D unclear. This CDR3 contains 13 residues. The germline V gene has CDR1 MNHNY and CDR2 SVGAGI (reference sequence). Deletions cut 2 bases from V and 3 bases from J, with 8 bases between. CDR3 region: CASSYGSGYEQYF. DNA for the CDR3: TGTGCCAGCAGTTACGGCTCGGGCTACGAGCAGTACTTC.

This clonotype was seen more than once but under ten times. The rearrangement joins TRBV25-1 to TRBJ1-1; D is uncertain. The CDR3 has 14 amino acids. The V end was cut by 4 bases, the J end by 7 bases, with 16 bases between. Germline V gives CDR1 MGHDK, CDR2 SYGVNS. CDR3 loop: CASSANMNIGEAFF. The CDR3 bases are TGTGCCAGCAGTGCCAACATGAACATAGGTGAAGCTTTCTTT.